This T cell receptor beta chain was documented in a study of identical twins. This CDR3 comprises 18 residues. TCRdb re-called the 5' RACE reads through MiXCR, storing one row per CDR3 protein. The repertoire has 700,000 to 950,000 distinct CDR3 sequences, approximately 13% of them found once; the top ten carry about 1.5%. These records were also assigned to another study, of yellow fever vaccine responses in identical twins.

The rearrangement joins TRBV12-3 or TRBV12-4 to TRBJ2-3; 13 bases align to TRBD2. The TCR comes from a woman aged 18-30 years in good health. Sequences were obtained from PBMCs. The DNA of the CDR3 is TGTACCCTCTGTTTAGCGCGACTAGCGGGGGGCCGCACAGATACGCAGTATTTT. It codes for CTLCLARLAGGRTDTQYF.